These 11 T cell receptor beta chains were sequenced from one sample in a study of shared clonotypes between healthy human individuals. Naive CD8 cells were CD45RO-negative, positively selected for CCR7, excluding terminally differentiated effector memory CD45RA+ cells. Produced via immunoSEQ multiplex PCR; TCRdb's table is partial and in-frame only. There are approximately 740,000 clones in the sample; almost 95% occur only once, and around 24% lies in the top ten. Sequenced material: naive CD8+ T cells sorted from blood. All receptors come from a man aged 25-45 years in good health.

The J gene is TRBJ1-1, the V gene TRBV27; no clear D. Germline lookup yields CDR1 MNHEY and CDR2 SMNVEV (reference sequence). CDR3 length: 14 residues. V was cut by 4 bases and J by 7 bases, with 16 bases left in between. The chain's CDR3 is CASSSYPLSGEAFF. CDR3 nucleotide sequence: TGTGCCAGCAGTTCCTACCCGTTAAGCGGTGAAGCTTTCTTT.

This clone was seen a single time. The V call is TRBV7-9, the J call TRBJ2-7; 8 positions agree with TRBD2. Looked up from germline, CDR1 is SEHNR and CDR2 is FQNEAQ (reference sequence). After removal of 5 bases from V and 4 bases from J, the junction contained 16 bases not matched to a gene. This CDR3 spans 17 amino acids. The CDR3 protein is CASSPTRVAGGGYEQYF. The CDR3 DNA is TGTGCCAGCAGCCCCACCCGAGTCGCCGGGGGGGGTTACGAGCAGTACTTC.

The V call is TRBV4-3, the J call TRBJ1-5, with D maybe TRBD1 (5 bases). The germline V gene encodes CDR1 LGHNA and CDR2 YSLEER. V dropped 4 bases and J dropped 0 bases, with 10 bases sitting between them. The CDR3 covers 15 residues. CDR3 coding DNA: TGCGCCAGCAGCCCGGGACCTACTAGCAATCAGCCCCAGCATTTT. The encoded protein is CASSPGPTSNQPQHF.

V usage is TRBV2 and J usage is TRBJ2-3, with D uncertain. Deletions cut 6 bases from V and 3 bases from J, with 4 bases between. Germline loops: CDR1 SNHLY, CDR2 FYNNEI. CDR3 length equals 11 residues. CDR3 coding DNA: TGTGCCAGCAGGTTGACAGATACGCAGTATTTT. Encoded protein: CASRLTDTQYF. The variable domain in full, with the rest retrieved from reference TRBV2 and TRBJ2-3, is EPEVTQTPSHQVTQMGQEVILRCVPISNHLYFYWYRQILGQKVEFLVSFYNNEISEKSEIFDDQFSVERPDGSNFTLKIRSTKLEDSAMYFCASRLTDTQYFGPGTRLTVL.

The chain recombines TRBV5-6 with TRBJ2-1; no definite D call. Germline V gives CDR1 SGHDT, CDR2 YYEEEE. CDR3 length: 13 residues. With 4 bases removed from V and 1 base from J, the gap between germline ends came to 6 bases. The DNA of the CDR3 is TGTGCCAGCAGCGGATGGTCCTACAATGAGCAGTTCTTC. Protein sequence: CASSGWSYNEQFF. The full variable domain, its missing parts supplied by reference TRBV5-6 and TRBJ2-1, is DAGVTQSPTHLIKTRGQQVTLRCSPKSGHDTVSWYQQALGQGPQFIFQYYEEEERQRGNFPDRFSGHQFPNYSSELNVNALLLGDSALYLCASSGWSYNEQFFGPGTRLTVL.

The gene calls are TRBV27 and TRBJ2-7, with D uncertain. Trimming removed 5 bases at V and 6 bases at J, with 20 bases between. This CDR3 spans 15 amino acids. Germline values: CDR1 MNHEY, CDR2 SMNVEV (reference sequence). The CDR3 region has the DNA TGTGCCAGCAGTCCCATCGCTCGAGAAATTGGCGAGCAGTACTTC. Its protein is CASSPIAREIGEQYF.

This sequence joins TRBV6-5 and TRBJ2-2; the D gene could be TRBD1 or TRBD2 (5 bases each). The CDR3 runs to 16 residues. Trimming shortened V by 0 bases and J by 1 base, and 9 bases separated the two germline ends. Germline V gene sequence: CDR1 MNHEY, CDR2 SVGAGI. In DNA, the CDR3 is TGTGCCAGCAGTTACTCCGGGGCCTTGAACACCGGGGAGCTGTTTTTT. Translated: CASSYSGALNTGELFF.

This clone has just one count. This chain joins TRBV6-6 and TRBJ1-1; no firm D call. CDR3 length: 14 residues. V gave up 7 bases and J gave up 5 bases, with 17 bases separating them. CDR1 is MNHNY, CDR2 SVGAGI, per germline (reference sequence). DNA for the CDR3: TGTGCCAGCATCTTCCGGGGAGTTGAGACTGAAGCTTTCTTT. Translation gives CASIFRGVETEAFF.

This rearrangement joins TRBV6-5 to TRBJ2-3, with a weak D call TRBD2 (7 bases). This CDR3 has 13 residues. CDR1 MNHEY and CDR2 SVGAGI come from the germline V gene. Trimming left V 8 bases short and J 2 bases short, with 11 bases between. The CDR3 here is CASGRGATDTQYF. As DNA, the CDR3 is TGTGCCAGCGGGAGGGGGGCCACAGATACGCAGTATTTT.

The chain joins TRBV28 to TRBJ2-1; TRBD2 is a possible D gene (6 bases). The CDR3 has 16 residues. Trimming took 3 bases from V and 2 from J, leaving 14 bases between them. In germline, CDR1 is MDHEN, CDR2 SYDVKM. The CDR3 DNA sequence: TGTGCCAGCAGTTTGAGTCGGAAGCGGGCCTACAATGAGCAGTTCTTC. It encodes CASSLSRKRAYNEQFF.

V usage is TRBV10-2 and J usage is TRBJ2-2, with D maybe TRBD1 (6 bases). Germline CDR1 and CDR2: WSHSY and SAAADI. This CDR3 is built from 13 residues. The V and J ends lost 5 bases and 7 bases respectively, with 11 bases between them. The CDR3 region is CASSPTGYGELFF. The CDR3 coding sequence is TGCGCCAGCAGTCCTACAGGGTACGGGGAGCTGTTTTTT.